The 18 T cell receptor beta chains listed next were all sequenced from one sample in a study of T-cell memory formation after mild COVID-19. One entry per CDR3 protein results from TCRdb running MiXCR on the 5' RACE reads. The table includes 350,000 to 550,000 distinct CDR3 sequences, more than 15% detected once. The sequencing sample was made of PBMCs or a T cell subset sorted from them (not recorded which). The receptor source for this set is a man younger than 35 who had mild COVID-19 (a few samples of this study predate the infection). Cell type and time point are not known.

The rearrangement uses TRBV27 and TRBJ1-1, with D tentatively TRBD1 (5 bases). CDR3 length equals 14 residues. Germline lookup yields CDR1 MNHEY and CDR2 SMNVEV (reference sequence). V was trimmed by 1 base and J by 4 bases, leaving 10 bases between them. The CDR3 DNA reads TGTGCCAGCAGTTTATTGTTAGGGGCCACTGAAGCTTTCTTT. Its protein is CASSLLLGATEAFF.

This clonotype came up a few times. The rearrangement uses TRBV24-1 and TRBJ1-5; TRBD1 matches at 7 bases. J lost 3 bases, V lost 3 bases, and 10 bases had no gene match. The CDR3 loop spans 17 amino acids. CDR1 is KGHDR and CDR2 is SFDVKD in the germline V gene. The CDR3: CATSDPDRAVFNQPQHF. The CDR3 nucleotides are TGTGCCACCAGTGATCCTGACAGGGCAGTTTTCAATCAGCCCCAGCATTTT.

The chain combines TRBV7-2 with TRBJ2-4, with a tentative D call TRBD2 (6 bases). The ends were cut back, 5 bases at V and 0 bases at J, with 11 bases in the middle. The CDR3 runs 15 residues. Germline assignment: CDR1 SGHTA and CDR2 FQGNSA. CDR3 bases: TGTGCCAGCAGCGCGGACTACGTAGCCAAAAACATTCAGTACTTC. This gives the protein CASSADYVAKNIQYF.

The genes are TRBV6-5 and TRBJ2-7; 12 bases match TRBD1. There are 15 residues in the CDR3. The V gene end was trimmed by 6 bases and the J gene end by 6 bases; junction bases not matched to a gene: 9. Germline lookup yields CDR1 MNHEY and CDR2 SVGAGI. The CDR3 loop reads CASSYRDRGLFEQYF. The CDR3 region has the DNA TGTGCCAGCAGCTACCGGGACAGGGGGCTTTTCGAGCAGTACTTC.

V is TRBV7-9 and J is TRBJ2-6; D remains unclear. Germline CDR1 SEHNR, CDR2 FQNEAQ (reference sequence). The CDR3 is 13 amino acids. Trimming shortened V by 5 bases and J by 2 bases, and 4 bases separated the two germline ends. The CDR3: CASSAAGANVLTF. In DNA, the CDR3 is TGTGCCAGCAGCGCTGCTGGGGCCAACGTCCTGACTTTC.

This clonotype occurred a few times. The chain is built from TRBV20-1 and TRBJ2-7, with D perhaps matching TRBD1 or TRBD2 (5 bases each). The germline CDR1 and CDR2 sequences are DFQATT and SNEGSKA (reference sequence). Between the trimmed V and J ends, which lost 0 bases and 2 bases, there was a span of 14 bases. The CDR3 contains 15 residues. The CDR3 loop is CSARDPRGSPYEQYF. CDR3 DNA: TGCAGTGCTAGAGATCCGAGGGGATCCCCCTACGAGCAGTACTTC.

The V call is TRBV4-2, the J call TRBJ2-2, with D hard to call. Trimming took 0 bases from V and 1 from J, leaving 12 bases between them. The germline gives CDR1 LGHNA, CDR2 YNFKEQ. The CDR3 runs to 17 residues. CDR3 residues: CASSQDSRIRNTGELFF. CDR3 DNA sequence: TGTGCCAGCAGCCAAGATTCCCGGATTCGGAACACCGGGGAGCTGTTTTTT.

This clonotype has a handful of counts. The rearrangement joins TRBV4-3 to TRBJ1-5, with D possibly matching TRBD1 (5 bases). V lost 0 bases and J lost 0, with 12 bases in between. CDR1 and CDR2 from the germline V gene are LGHNA and YSLEER. This CDR3 region has 17 residues. CDR3: CASSQDVGGVSNQPQHF. DNA for the CDR3: TGCGCCAGCAGCCAAGACGTGGGAGGGGTTAGCAATCAGCCCCAGCATTTT.

This clonotype was recorded a few times. The V and J genes are TRBV4-1 and TRBJ1-2, with D hard to call. CDR1 MGHRA and CDR2 YSYEKL come from the germline V gene. The length of the CDR3 is 14 residues. The V end was cut by 8 bases, the J end by 6 bases, with 19 bases between. The CDR3 loop reads CASGHPGLLDGYTF. CDR3 nucleotide sequence: TGCGCCAGCGGGCATCCCGGACTCCTCGATGGCTACACCTTC.

This clonotype has more than one count but fewer than ten. The chain uses TRBV7-2 and TRBJ1-2; possible D gene TRBD1, 5 bases. Germline V gene lookup returns CDR1 SGHTA and CDR2 FQGNSA. V was cut by 5 bases and J by 8 bases, with 15 bases left in between. This CDR3 spans 13 amino acids. The CDR3, as DNA: TGTGCCAGCAGCCAGTGGCAGGGAGGCGGCTACACCTTC. It codes for CASSQWQGGGYTF.

CDR3 DNA: TGTGCCAGCACCCACGTGGGTTACGAGCAGTACTTC. This translates into CASTHVGYEQYF. The V gene is TRBV6-2 or TRBV6-3, the J gene TRBJ2-7; D gene ambiguous. The CDR3 has 12 amino acids. Trimming took 7 bases from V and 4 from J, leaving 11 bases between them. CDR1 is MNHEY, CDR2 SVGEGT, per germline.

The chain links TRBV7-9 to TRBJ1-4; 7 nucleotides align to TRBD1. The V gene's germline CDR1 is SEHNR and CDR2 FQNEAQ (reference sequence). The CDR3 is 15 amino acids. J was trimmed by 2 bases and V by 5 bases; bases with no gene match: 5. The CDR3 loop reads CASSLQGGTNEKLFF. The CDR3 nucleotides are TGTGCCAGCAGCCTCCAGGGGGGGACTAATGAAAAACTGTTTTTT.

This rearrangement joins TRBV5-1 to TRBJ2-5, with TRBD2 identical over 8 bases. Trimming removed 3 bases from V and 5 bases from J; junction bases left unmatched: 6. The CDR3 has 14 residues. Germline CDR1 and CDR2: SGHRS and YFSETQ. CDR3 nucleotides: TGCGCCAGCAGCTCACTAGCGGACGGGGAGACCCAGTACTTC. It encodes CASSSLADGETQYF.

This clonotype has a handful of counts. V is TRBV6-2 or TRBV6-3 and J is TRBJ2-6; 12 bases fit TRBD1. The CDR3 contains 17 residues. V was clipped by 5 bases and J by 4 bases; unmatched bases: 6. The germline V gene has CDR1 MNHEY and CDR2 SVGEGT. The CDR3: CASSQGQGAAGANVLTF. The CDR3 nucleotides are TGTGCCAGCAGTCAGGGACAGGGGGCAGCGGGGGCCAACGTCCTGACTTTC.

This clonotype was detected only a few times. V usage is TRBV10-3 and J usage is TRBJ1-1; D not certain. Germline loops: CDR1 ENHRY, CDR2 SYGVKD. CDR3 length equals 15 residues. Trimming took 5 bases from V and 7 from J, leaving 20 bases between them. DNA for the CDR3: TGTGCCATCAGTTCCTACACAGCGACGGCTTATGAAGCTTTCTTT. Its protein product is CAISSYTATAYEAFF.

This clonotype was recorded at least ten times. The J gene is TRBJ2-1, the V gene TRBV7-6, with D tentatively TRBD1 or TRBD2 (5 bases each). Germline V gene data show CDR1 as SGHVS and CDR2 as FNYEAQ. The V end lost 5 bases, the J end lost 4 bases, and 15 bases lay between the germline ends. The CDR3 contains 15 residues. The CDR3 DNA reads as TGTGCCAGCAGCCCGGGACCGTTCGTTTACAATGAGCAGTTCTTC. This sequence encodes CASSPGPFVYNEQFF.

In this sample, this clonotype turned up many times. The chain employs TRBV10-2 and TRBJ2-1, with 7 bases fitting TRBD1. V trimming: 8 bases; J trimming: 8 bases; junction bases outside the gene matches: 9. The germline CDR1 and CDR2 sequences are WSHSY and SAAADI. CDR3 size: 13 residues. The chain's CDR3 is CASADRDDDEQFF. The CDR3 region has the DNA TGCGCCAGCGCCGACAGGGACGATGATGAGCAGTTCTTC.

The gene calls are TRBV6-5 and TRBJ2-3; D is possibly TRBD2 (7 bases). V was trimmed by 7 bases and J by 4 bases, leaving 18 bases between them. Germline V lookup: CDR1 MNHEY, CDR2 SVGAGI. The CDR3 covers 15 residues. The CDR3 reads CASTERGGSADTQYF. CDR3 coding DNA: TGTGCCAGCACCGAGAGGGGGGGGTCGGCAGATACGCAGTATTTT.